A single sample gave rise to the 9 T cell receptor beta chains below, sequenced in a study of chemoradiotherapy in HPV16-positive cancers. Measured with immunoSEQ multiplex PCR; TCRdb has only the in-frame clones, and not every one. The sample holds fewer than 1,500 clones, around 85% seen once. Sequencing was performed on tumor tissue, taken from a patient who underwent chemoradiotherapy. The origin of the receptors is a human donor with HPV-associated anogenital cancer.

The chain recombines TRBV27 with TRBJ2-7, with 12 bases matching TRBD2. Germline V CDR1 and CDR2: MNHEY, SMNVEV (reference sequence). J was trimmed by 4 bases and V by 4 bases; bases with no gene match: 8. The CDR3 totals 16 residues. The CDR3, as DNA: TGTGCCAGCAGTTCCTCGCGACTAGCGGGAGTTTACGAGCAGTACTTC. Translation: CASSSSRLAGVYEQYF.

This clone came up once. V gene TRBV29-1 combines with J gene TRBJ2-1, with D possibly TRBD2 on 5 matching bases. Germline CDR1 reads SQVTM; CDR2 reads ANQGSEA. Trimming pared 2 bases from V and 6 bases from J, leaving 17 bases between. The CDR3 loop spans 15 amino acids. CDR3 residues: CSVELVDSYTNEQFF. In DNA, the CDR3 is TGCAGCGTTGAATTAGTGGACTCCTACACCAATGAGCAGTTCTTC.

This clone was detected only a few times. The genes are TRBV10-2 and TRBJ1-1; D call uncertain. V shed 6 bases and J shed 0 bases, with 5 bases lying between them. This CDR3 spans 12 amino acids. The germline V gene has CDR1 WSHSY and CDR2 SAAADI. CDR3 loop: CASSLMNTEAFF. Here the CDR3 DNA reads TGCGCCAGCAGCTTGATGAACACTGAAGCTTTCTTT.

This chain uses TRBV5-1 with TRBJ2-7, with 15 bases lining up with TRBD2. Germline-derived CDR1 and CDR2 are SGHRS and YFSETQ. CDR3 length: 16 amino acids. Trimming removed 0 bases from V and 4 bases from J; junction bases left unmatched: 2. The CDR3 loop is CASSLAGTSGGYEQYF. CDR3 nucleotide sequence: TGCGCCAGCAGCTTGGCGGGGACTAGCGGGGGGTACGAGCAGTACTTC. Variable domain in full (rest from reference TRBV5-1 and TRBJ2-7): KAGVTQTPRYLIKTRGQQVTLSCSPISGHRSVSWYQQTPGQGLQFLFEYFSETQRNKGNFPGRFSGRQFSNSRSEMNVSTLELGDSALYLCASSLAGTSGGYEQYFGPGTRLTVT.

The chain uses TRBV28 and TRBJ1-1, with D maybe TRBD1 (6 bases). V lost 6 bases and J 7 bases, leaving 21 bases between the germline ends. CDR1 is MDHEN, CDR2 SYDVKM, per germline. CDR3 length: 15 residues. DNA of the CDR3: TGTGCCAGCAGGGGGGCGGGGGGGCCCCAATATGAAGCTTTCTTT. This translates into CASRGAGGPQYEAFF.

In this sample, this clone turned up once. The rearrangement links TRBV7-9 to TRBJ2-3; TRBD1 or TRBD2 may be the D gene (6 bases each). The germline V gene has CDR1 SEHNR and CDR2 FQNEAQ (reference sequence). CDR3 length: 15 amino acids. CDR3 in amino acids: CATGGVPEGTDTQYF. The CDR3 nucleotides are TGTGCGACAGGCGGGGTCCCCGAGGGGACAGATACGCAGTATTTT.

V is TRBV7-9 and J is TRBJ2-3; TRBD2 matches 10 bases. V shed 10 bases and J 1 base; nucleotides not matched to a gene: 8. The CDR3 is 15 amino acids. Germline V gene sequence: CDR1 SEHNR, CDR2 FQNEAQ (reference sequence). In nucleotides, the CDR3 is TGTGCCACACAAGTAGCGGGGGGCCGCACAGATACGCAGTATTTT. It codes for CATQVAGGRTDTQYF.

The CDR3 nucleotides read TGCGCCAGCGCAATTTTCACTGGGGCCAACGTCCTGACTTTC. Protein sequence: CASAIFTGANVLTF. V is TRBV10-2 and J is TRBJ2-6, with unresolved D. Trimming removed 8 bases from V and 2 bases from J, with 10 bases in between. There are 14 residues in the CDR3. Germline CDR1 WSHSY, CDR2 SAAADI.

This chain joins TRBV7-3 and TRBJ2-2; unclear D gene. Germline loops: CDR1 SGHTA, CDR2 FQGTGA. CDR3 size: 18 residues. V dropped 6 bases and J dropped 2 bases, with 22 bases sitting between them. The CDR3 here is CASSSRRPGSHNTGELFF. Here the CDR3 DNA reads TGTGCCAGCAGTTCCCGTCGACCCGGATCCCACAACACCGGGGAGCTGTTTTTT.